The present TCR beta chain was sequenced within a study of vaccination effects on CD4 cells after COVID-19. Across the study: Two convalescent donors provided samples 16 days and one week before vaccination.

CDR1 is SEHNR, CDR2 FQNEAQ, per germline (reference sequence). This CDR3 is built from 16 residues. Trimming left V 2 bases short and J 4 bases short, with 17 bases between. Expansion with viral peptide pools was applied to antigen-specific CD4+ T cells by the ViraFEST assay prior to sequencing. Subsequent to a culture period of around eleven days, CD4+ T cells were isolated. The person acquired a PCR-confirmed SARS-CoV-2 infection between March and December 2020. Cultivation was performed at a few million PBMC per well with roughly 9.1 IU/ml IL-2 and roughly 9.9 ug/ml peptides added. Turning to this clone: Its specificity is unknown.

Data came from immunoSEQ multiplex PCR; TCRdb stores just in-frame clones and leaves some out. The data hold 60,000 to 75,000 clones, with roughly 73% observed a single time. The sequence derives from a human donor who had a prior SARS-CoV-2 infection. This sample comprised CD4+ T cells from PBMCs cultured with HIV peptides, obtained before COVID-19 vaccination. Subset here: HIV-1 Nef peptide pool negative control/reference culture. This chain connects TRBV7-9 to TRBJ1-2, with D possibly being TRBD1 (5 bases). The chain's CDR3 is CASSLRLSRAIYGYTF. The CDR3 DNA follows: TGTGCCAGCAGCTTAAGGTTAAGCAGGGCTATCTATGGCTACACCTTC.